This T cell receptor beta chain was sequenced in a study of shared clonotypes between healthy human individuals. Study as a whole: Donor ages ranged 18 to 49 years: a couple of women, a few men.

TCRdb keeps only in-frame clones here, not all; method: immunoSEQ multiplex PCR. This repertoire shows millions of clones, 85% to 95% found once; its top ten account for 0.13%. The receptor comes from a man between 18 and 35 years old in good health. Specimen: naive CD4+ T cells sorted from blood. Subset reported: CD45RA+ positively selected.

The DNA of the CDR3 is TGCGCCAGCAGCCAAGATGGGACAGGTACCTCTGGGGCCAACGTCCTGACTTTC. Residues: CASSQDGTGTSGANVLTF. This chain connects TRBV4-1 to TRBJ2-6, with 8 bases that match TRBD1. The CDR3 length is 18 residues. The V gene end was trimmed by 0 bases and the J gene end by 0 bases; junction bases not matched to a gene: 4. The germline V gene encodes CDR1 MGHRA and CDR2 YSYEKL.